The TCR beta chain under discussion was sequenced for a study of blood T cell repertoires in COVID-19. Turning to the study itself: The United States, Italy and Spain were the sources of the acute and convalescent COVID-19 samples. T cells, B-cell-depleted T cells, or PBMCs provided the cDNA or gDNA that served as material.

Authors' methods: Amplification of reference gene primers provided the estimated nucleated cell counts. Here immunoSEQ multiplex PCR was the method, and the copy in TCRdb shows in-frame clones only, minus some. Clone size and the V and J calls come from that table; the DNA yielded D and trimming. Of 30,000 to 45,000 clones in the sample, around 81% are singletons; the top ten hold around 15%. Notes on this clone: In the same sample, other DNA sequences code for this CDR3.

After removal of 1 base from V and 1 base from J, the junction contained 0 bases not matched to a gene. CDR1 and CDR2 (germline): LGHDT, YNNKEL (reference sequence). The CDR3 totals 15 residues. The chain has TRBV3-1 (or the pseudogene TRBV3-2) and TRBJ1-5; 8 bases are a match to TRBD1. The TCR comes from a human donor in a cohort sampled during active COVID-19. Material for sequencing was peripheral blood. The CDR3 sequence: CASSQGTGSNQPQHF. DNA of the CDR3: TGTGCCAGCAGCCAAGGGACAGGGAGCAATCAGCCCCAGCATTTT.